The source of this T cell receptor (beta chain) is a study of blood T cell repertoires in COVID-19. Study-level background: Donors in the United States, Italy and Spain gave samples during acute or convalescent COVID-19.

Per the original data handling: Amplification with reference gene primers provided the estimates of nucleated cell counts. Assay: immunoSEQ multiplex PCR; the TCRdb copy retains only in-frame clones and omits some. V and J calls and clone size are as listed in that table; D and trimming were resolved from the DNA. The table lists 53,000 or so clones, roughly 90% of them singletons, with 3% to 4% in the top ten. Germline CDR1 and CDR2: SGHAT and FQDESV (reference sequence). J gave up 13 bases and V 1 base, and 8 bases lay outside the gene matches. The CDR3 runs 14 residues. V usage is TRBV11-1 and J usage is TRBJ2-7; TRBD2 matches 12 bases. The sample consisted of peripheral blood. The TCR was taken from a human donor in a cohort sampled during active COVID-19. The CDR3 DNA reads TGTGCCAGCAGCTTAGGGACTAGCGGGGACCTGAGATACTTC. Its protein is CASSLGTSGDLRYF.